The present T cell receptor (beta chain) was sequenced within a study of regulatory T cells in long-lasting Graves disease. The V gene lost 5 bases and the J gene lost 5 bases, with 13 bases spanning the gap. Germline assignment: CDR1 SQVTM and CDR2 ANQGSEA. There are 12 residues in the CDR3. Arm-PCR of CDR3 regions and iRepertoire HTBI primers were used to build TCR beta libraries. TCRdb reanalysed the multiplex PCR reads using MiXCR and keeps one entry per CDR3 protein. Of 500,000 or so distinct CDR3 sequences listed, roughly 15% are singletons. Time point specified: newly diagnosed GD, antithyroid drugs for less than 3 months. The TCR library was prepared using RNA isolated from PBMCs. Patients were from an endocrinology department in Xi'an, China. These same records also appear under a second study, on T cells in Graves' hyperthyroidism and ophthalmopathy. That investigation notes: Model output signaled ophthalmopathy a median approximately 6 months ahead of onset.

This chain connects TRBV29-1 to TRBJ2-7, with D possibly matching TRBD2 (6 bases). Sequences were derived from peripheral blood mononuclear cells (PBMCs), sampled at new diagnosis, from a patient treated with antithyroid drugs. This TCR came from a man aged 35-49 years with Graves disease. CDR3: CSVTDGSHEQYF. The CDR3 region has the DNA TGCAGCGTTACAGACGGGAGTCACGAGCAGTACTTC.